The present TCR beta chain was sequenced within a study of PD-1 blockade in mismatch repair-deficient tumors (dated by TCRdb to about 2017). At the level of the whole study: Between late 2013 and September 2016, 86 consecutive patients with around 11 mismatch repair-deficient cancer types, all previously treated and progressing, were enrolled in the trial. Tumor-associated T cell clones were tracked in the peripheral blood of patients responding to PD-1 blockade by deep sequencing of TCR CDR3 regions.

CDR1 SGDLS and CDR2 YYNGEE were looked up in the germline V gene. V ends up 3 bases short and J 4 bases short, with an unmatched junction base count of 10. The CDR3, cysteine through phenylalanine, is 18 amino acids long. Only the CDR3 region is kept as DNA, spanning 54 bases read in frame from base 1. This clone was seen just once. Its antigen is still unknown. No clone much larger than this one lies a single base away; base qualities are absent. The library was prepared using the immunoSEQ multiplex PCR assay. TCRdb carries this immuneACCESS record with in-frame sequences only. Its versions omit some clonotypes, under half of them owing to an unresolved V gene in the studies checked, with the rest unexplained. Across this sample there are some 120,000 clones, with around nine tenths seen only once. Of the sample, about 12% is held by the ten largest clones. Findings and caveats that apply to the study as a whole: Clones residing in the tumor, which were often undetectable in blood before treatment, expanded quickly after pembrolizumab and then contracted, generally before radiologic responses.

For each enrolled patient, mismatch repair deficiency was established using either polymerase chain reaction or immunohistochemistry. TCR sequencing was carried out for three patients who responded to pembrolizumab therapy. In the phase II trial, pembrolizumab PD-1 blockade was tested prospectively in advanced mismatch repair-deficient cancers, no matter which tissue of origin the cancers came from. Peripheral blood T cell samples were gathered serially, both before PD-1 blockade started and at multiple time points afterward. Blood sampling times were reported as weeks after the first pembrolizumab dose.

This clonotype originated in an adult with mismatch repair-deficient cancer. Sequencing used peripheral blood, obtained approximately 72 weeks after starting pembrolizumab. The rearranged segments are TRBV9 and TRBJ2-2, with TRBD2 matching 12 junction bases. The nucleotides read TGTGCCAGCAGCGGAGAGGCCGGACTAGCGGGGCCCACCGGGGAGCTGTTTTTT. Its amino acids are CASSGEAGLAGPTGELFF.